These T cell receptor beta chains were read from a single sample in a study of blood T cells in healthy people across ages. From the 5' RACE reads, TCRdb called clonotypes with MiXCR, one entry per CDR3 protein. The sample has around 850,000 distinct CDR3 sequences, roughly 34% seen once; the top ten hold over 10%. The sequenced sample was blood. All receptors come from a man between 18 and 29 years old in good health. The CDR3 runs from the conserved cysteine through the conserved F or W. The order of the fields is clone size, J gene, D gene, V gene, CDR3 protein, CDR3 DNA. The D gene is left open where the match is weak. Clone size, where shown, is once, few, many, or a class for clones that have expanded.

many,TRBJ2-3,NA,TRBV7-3,CASSLTSGDTQYF,TGTGCCAGCAGCTTAACGTCAGGGGATACGCAGTATTTT
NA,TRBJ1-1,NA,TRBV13,CASSLRPGAEAFF,TGTGCCAGCAGCTTACGGCCCGGCGCTGAAGCTTTCTTT
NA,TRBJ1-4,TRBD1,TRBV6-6,CASSYQGQGEKLFF,TGTGCCAGCAGTTACCAGGGACAGGGTGAAAAACTGTTTTTT
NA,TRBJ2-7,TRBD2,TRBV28,CASSGLAGSEQYF,TGTGCCAGCAGTGGACTAGCGGGAAGCGAGCAGTACTTC
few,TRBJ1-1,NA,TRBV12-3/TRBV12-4,CASSFIAPQGAFF,TGTGCCAGCAGTTTTATCGCCCCGCAGGGGGCTTTCTTT
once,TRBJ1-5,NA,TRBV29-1,CSVEDGREDQPQHF,TGCAGCGTTGAAGATGGCAGGGAGGATCAGCCCCAGCATTTT
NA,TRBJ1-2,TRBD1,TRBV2,CASSVAGQGEGYTF,TGTGCCAGCAGTGTCGCGGGACAGGGGGAAGGCTACACCTTC
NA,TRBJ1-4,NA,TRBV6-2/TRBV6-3,CASRHGGADNEKLFF,TGTGCCAGCAGACACGGAGGGGCCGATAATGAAAAACTGTTTTTT
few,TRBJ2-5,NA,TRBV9,CASSVAAQETQYF,TGTGCCAGCAGCGTAGCGGCGCAAGAGACCCAGTACTTC
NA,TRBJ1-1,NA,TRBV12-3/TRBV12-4,CASSPTRDPSTEAFF,TGTGCCAGCAGCCCTACCAGGGACCCGAGCACTGAAGCTTTCTTT
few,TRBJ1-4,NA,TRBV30,CAWSPGQSNEKLFF,TGTGCCTGGAGTCCCGGGCAGAGTAATGAAAAACTGTTTTTT
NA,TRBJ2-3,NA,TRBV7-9,CASSARQDWTQYF,TGTGCCAGCAGCGCCAGACAGGACTGGACGCAGTATTTT
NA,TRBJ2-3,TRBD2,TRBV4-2,CASSPHRTSGGVSDTQYF,TGTGCCAGCAGCCCACACCGGACTAGCGGGGGCGTGTCAGATACGCAGTATTTT
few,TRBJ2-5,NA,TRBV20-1,CSARRQDYQETQYF,TGCAGTGCTAGAAGACAGGACTACCAAGAGACCCAGTACTTC
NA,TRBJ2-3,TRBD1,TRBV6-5,CASSYRRDRGAASTGTQYF,TGTGCCAGCAGTTACCGCCGGGACAGGGGGGCCGCGAGCACAGGTACGCAGTATTTT
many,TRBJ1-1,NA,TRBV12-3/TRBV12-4,CASSFRGGNTEAFF,TGTGCCAGCAGTTTTAGGGGAGGGAACACTGAAGCTTTCTTT
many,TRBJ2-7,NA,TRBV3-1,CASSQGWDFNYEQYF,TGTGCCAGCAGCCAAGGGTGGGATTTCAACTACGAGCAGTACTTC
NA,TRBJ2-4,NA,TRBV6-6,CASSYRLGWDEQYF,TGTGCCAGCAGTTACCGACTAGGCTGGGATGAGCAGTACTTC
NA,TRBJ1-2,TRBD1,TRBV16,CASSQSGTGGHYGYTF,TGTGCCAGCAGCCAATCAGGGACAGGGGGCCACTATGGCTACACCTTC
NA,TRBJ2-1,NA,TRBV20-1,CSAFRTDYNEQFF,TGCAGTGCTTTTCGGACAGATTACAATGAGCAGTTCTTC
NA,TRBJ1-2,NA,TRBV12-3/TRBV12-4,CASSIILGRAANYGYTF,TGTGCCAGCAGCATCATCCTGGGTCGGGCAGCTAACTATGGCTACACCTTC
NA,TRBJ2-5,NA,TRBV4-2,CTSSQDLGRGKETQYF,TGTACCAGCAGCCAAGATTTGGGACGGGGAAAAGAGACCCAGTACTTC
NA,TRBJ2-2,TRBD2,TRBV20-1,CSAGGNTGELFF,TGCAGCGCGGGGGGGAACACCGGGGAGCTGTTTTTT
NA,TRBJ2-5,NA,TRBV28,CASSSDEKGTRGRNEQYF,TGTGCCAGCAGTTCCGATGAGAAGGGGACCCGGGGCAGGAATGAGCAGTACTTC
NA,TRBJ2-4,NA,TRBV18,CASSPSPDIKVQYF,TGTGCCAGCTCACCATCCCCCGATATTAAAGTTCAGTACTTC
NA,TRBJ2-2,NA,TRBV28,CASSLGQGGAGELFF,TGTGCCAGCAGTTTGGGGCAGGGAGGAGCCGGGGAGCTGTTTTTT
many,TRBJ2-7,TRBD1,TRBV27,CASSPGQGIYEQYF,TGTGCCAGCAGTCCGGGACAGGGGATCTACGAGCAGTACTTC
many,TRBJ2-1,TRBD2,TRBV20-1,CSARPIAGAMNEQFF,TGCAGTGCTAGACCTATAGCGGGGGCGATGAATGAGCAGTTCTTC
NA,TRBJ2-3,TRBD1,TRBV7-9,CALTPKGRGQGLTDTQYF,TGTGCCCTCACCCCAAAGGGCCGGGGACAGGGGCTCACAGATACGCAGTATTTT
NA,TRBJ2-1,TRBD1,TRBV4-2,CTSSQEGDRGSYNEQFF,TGTACCAGCAGCCAAGAGGGGGACAGGGGTTCTTACAATGAGCAGTTCTTC
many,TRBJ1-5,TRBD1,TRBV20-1,CSASTGVYSNQPQHF,TGCAGTGCTTCAACAGGGGTTTATAGCAATCAGCCCCAGCATTTT
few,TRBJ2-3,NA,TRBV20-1,CSARPVNTQYF,TGCAGTGCTAGACCAGTTAATACGCAGTATTTT
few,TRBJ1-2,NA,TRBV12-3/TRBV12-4,CASSVTGTNYGYTF,TGTGCCAGCAGTGTCACAGGGACTAACTATGGCTACACCTTC
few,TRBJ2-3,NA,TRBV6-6,CASNRVEGITDTQYF,TGTGCCAGCAACCGGGTGGAAGGGATCACAGATACGCAGTATTTT
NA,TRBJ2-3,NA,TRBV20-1,CSTKRGGTDTQYF,TGCAGTACTAAACGCGGGGGCACAGATACGCAGTATTTT
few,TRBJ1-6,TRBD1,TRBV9,CASSATGGNSPLHF,TGTGCCAGCAGCGCGACAGGGGGTAATTCACCCCTCCACTTT
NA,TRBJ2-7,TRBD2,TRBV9,CASNPRKGGPTNEQYF,TGTGCCAGCAACCCTCGTAAGGGAGGGCCCACCAATGAGCAGTACTTC
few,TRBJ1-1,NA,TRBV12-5,CASTGLRNTEAFF,TGTGCTAGTACCGGACTGCGGAACACTGAAGCTTTCTTT
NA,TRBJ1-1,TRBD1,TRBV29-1,CSVDLRTGSEAFF,TGCAGCGTTGATTTAAGGACAGGGTCTGAAGCTTTCTTT
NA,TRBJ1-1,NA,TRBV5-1,CASSFQNLLTEAFF,TGCGCCAGCAGCTTCCAGAATCTCCTCACTGAAGCTTTCTTT
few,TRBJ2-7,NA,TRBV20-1,CSASEGLGSSREQYF,TGCAGTGCTAGTGAAGGTTTGGGCTCTTCGCGGGAGCAGTACTTC
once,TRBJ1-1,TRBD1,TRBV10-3,CAISTGDYTEAFF,TGTGCCATCAGCACAGGGGATTATACTGAAGCTTTCTTT
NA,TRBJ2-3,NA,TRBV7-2,CASSPEGGGGDTQYF,TGTGCCAGCAGCCCAGAGGGGGGGGGAGGAGATACGCAGTATTTT